This T cell receptor (beta chain) was identified during a study of identical twins. TCRdb recomputed calls from the 5' RACE reads with MiXCR, one row per CDR3 protein. The sample has some 730,000 distinct CDR3 sequences; around a sixth are singletons. This clonotype occurred a few times. V shed 7 bases and J 2 bases; nucleotides not matched to a gene: 8. Per the germline V gene, CDR1 is SGHTA and CDR2 is FQGNSA. CDR3 length: 14 residues. These data were also reused for a study on T cells expressing NK-cell markers. From that paper: Sorted T-cell subsets CD3+CD56+NKG2C+, CD3+CD56+NKG2C- and CD3+CD56-NKG2C+ were TCR beta-sequenced.

The chain uses TRBV7-2 and TRBJ2-7, with 7 bases lining up with TRBD1. The TCR originated in a young woman in good health. The sample was PBMCs. The CDR3 DNA follows: TGTGCCAGCACCTCCGGGACAGCTACCTACGAGCAGTACTTC. This gives the protein CASTSGTATYEQYF.